This T cell receptor beta chain was retrieved from a study of blood T cell repertoires in COVID-19. Study overall: Acute-phase and convalescent COVID-19 samples originated in the United States, Italy and Spain. PBMCs, B-cell-depleted T cells, or T cells were the source of the cDNA or gDNA that made up the material.

Original handling: Amplification of reference gene primers was used by the study to estimate nucleated cell counts. The protocol was immunoSEQ multiplex PCR, while the TCRdb copy is restricted to in-frame clones and leaves out a portion. D and trimming come from the DNA, and the V and J calls and clone size come from that table. The sample contains 110,000 or so clones, 65% to 90% of which appear only once. This clone occurred once. V dropped 7 bases and J dropped 0; count of bases not matched to a gene: 24. Germline loops: CDR1 WSHSY, CDR2 SAAADI. This CDR3 is built from 21 residues. This clonotype was sampled from a man aged 45-60 years with acute or convalescent COVID-19. Sequencing used peripheral blood. The chain employs TRBV10-2 and TRBJ1-5; 7 positions agree with TRBD1. CDR3 in amino acids: CASMELQGRSNGWYSNQPQHF. The CDR3 bases are TGCGCCAGCATGGAACTACAGGGGCGATCTAATGGATGGTATAGCAATCAGCCCCAGCATTTT.